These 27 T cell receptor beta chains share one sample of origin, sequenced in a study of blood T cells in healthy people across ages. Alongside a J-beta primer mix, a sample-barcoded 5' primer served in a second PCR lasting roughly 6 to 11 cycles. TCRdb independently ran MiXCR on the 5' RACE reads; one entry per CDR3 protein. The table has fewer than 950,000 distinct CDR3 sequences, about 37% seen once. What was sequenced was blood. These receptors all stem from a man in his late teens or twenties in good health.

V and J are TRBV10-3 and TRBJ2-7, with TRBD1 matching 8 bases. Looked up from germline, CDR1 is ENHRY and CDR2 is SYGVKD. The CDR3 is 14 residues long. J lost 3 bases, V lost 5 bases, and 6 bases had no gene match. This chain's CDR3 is CAISRGQDYYEQYF. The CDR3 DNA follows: TGTGCCATCAGTCGGGGACAGGACTACTACGAGCAGTACTTC.

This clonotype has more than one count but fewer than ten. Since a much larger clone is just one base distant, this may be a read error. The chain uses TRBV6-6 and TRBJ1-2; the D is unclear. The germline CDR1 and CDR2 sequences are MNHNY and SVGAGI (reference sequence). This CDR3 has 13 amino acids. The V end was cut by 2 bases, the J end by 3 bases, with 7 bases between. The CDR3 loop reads CASSYGDDYGYTF. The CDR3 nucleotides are TGTGCCAGCAGTTACGGGGATGACTATGGCTACACCTTC.

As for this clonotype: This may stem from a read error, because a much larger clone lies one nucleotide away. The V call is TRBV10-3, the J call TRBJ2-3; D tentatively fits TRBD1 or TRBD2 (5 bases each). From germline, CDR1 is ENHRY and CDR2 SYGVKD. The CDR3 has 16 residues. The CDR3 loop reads CAISKSAGSGTDTQYF. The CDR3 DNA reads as TGTGCCATCAGTAAGTCTGCAGGGAGTGGCACAGATACGCAGTATTTT.

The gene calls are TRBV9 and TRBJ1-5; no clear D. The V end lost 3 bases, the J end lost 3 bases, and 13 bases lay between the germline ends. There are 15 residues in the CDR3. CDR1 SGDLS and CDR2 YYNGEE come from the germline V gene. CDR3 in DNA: TGTGCCAGCAGCGCCGGCAGTGGGCCCAATCAGCCCCAGCATTTT. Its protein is CASSAGSGPNQPQHF.

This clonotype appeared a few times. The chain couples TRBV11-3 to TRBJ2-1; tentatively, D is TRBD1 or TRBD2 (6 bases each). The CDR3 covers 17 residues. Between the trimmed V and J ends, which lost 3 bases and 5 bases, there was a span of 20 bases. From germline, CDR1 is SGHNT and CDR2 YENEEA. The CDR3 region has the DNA TGTGCCAGCAGCTTCAGATCGGGGGACATGGGAGACAATGAGCAGTTCTTC. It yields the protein CASSFRSGDMGDNEQFF.

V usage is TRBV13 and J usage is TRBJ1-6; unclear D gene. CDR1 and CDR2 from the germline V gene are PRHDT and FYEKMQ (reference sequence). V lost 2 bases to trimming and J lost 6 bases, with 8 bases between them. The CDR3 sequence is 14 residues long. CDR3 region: CASSLSSTNSPLHF. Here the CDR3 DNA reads TGTGCCAGCAGCTTATCTTCTACTAATTCACCCCTCCACTTT.

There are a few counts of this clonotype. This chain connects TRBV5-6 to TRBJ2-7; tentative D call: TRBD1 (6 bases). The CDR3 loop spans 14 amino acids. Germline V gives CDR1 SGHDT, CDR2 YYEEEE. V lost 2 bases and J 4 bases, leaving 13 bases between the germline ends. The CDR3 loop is CASSFWHRVYEQYF. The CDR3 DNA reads TGTGCCAGCAGCTTCTGGCACAGGGTTTACGAGCAGTACTTC.

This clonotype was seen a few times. CDR3 in DNA: TGTGCCAGCAGCCCACTAACAGGGACACCTCTCCCCATGAACACTGAAGCTTTCTTT. Translating it yields CASSPLTGTPLPMNTEAFF. The rearrangement joins TRBV7-6 to TRBJ1-1, with D maybe TRBD1 (6 bases). Germline CDR1 and CDR2: SGHVS and FNYEAQ. The CDR3 contains 19 residues. With 5 bases removed from V and 0 bases from J, the gap between germline ends came to 25 bases. Complete variable domain (other parts from reference TRBV7-6 and TRBJ1-1): GAGVSQSPRYKVTKRGQDVALRCDPISGHVSLYWYRQALGQGPEFLTYFNYEAQQDKSGLPNDRFSAERPEGSISTLTIQRTEQRDSAMYRCASSPLTGTPLPMNTEAFFGQGTRLTVV.

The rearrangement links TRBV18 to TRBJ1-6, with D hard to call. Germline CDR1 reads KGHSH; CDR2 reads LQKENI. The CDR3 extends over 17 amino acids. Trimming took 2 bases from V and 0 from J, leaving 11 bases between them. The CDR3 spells CASSPLPGNSYNSPLHF. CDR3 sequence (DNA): TGTGCCAGCTCACCATTACCCGGGAACTCCTATAATTCACCCCTCCACTTT.

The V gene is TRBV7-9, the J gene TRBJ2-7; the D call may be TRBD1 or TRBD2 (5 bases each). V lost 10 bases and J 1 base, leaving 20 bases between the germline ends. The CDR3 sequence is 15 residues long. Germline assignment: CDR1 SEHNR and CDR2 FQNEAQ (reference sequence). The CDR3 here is CAIRKSGTLSYEQYF. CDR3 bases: TGTGCCATTAGAAAATCCGGGACCTTATCCTACGAGCAGTACTTC.

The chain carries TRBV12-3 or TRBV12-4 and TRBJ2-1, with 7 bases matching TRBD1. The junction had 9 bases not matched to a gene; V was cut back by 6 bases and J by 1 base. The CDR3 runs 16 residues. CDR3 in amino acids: CASSRNRGWSYNEQFF. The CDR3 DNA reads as TGTGCCAGCAGCAGAAACAGGGGTTGGTCCTACAATGAGCAGTTCTTC.

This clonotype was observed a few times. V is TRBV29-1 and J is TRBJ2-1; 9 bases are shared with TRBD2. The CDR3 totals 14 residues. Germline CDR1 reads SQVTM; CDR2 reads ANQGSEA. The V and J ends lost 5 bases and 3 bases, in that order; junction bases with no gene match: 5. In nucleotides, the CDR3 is TGCAGCGTTCATAGCGGGGGCCTCTACAATGAGCAGTTCTTC. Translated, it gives CSVHSGGLYNEQFF.

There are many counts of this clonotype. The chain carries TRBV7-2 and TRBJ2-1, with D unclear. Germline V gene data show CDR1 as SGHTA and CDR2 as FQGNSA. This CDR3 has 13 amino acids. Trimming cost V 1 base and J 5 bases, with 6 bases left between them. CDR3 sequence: CASSLENHNEQFF. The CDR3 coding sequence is TGTGCCAGCAGCTTAGAAAACCACAATGAGCAGTTCTTC. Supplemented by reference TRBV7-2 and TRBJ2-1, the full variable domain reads GAGVSQSPSNKVTEKGKDVELRCDPISGHTALYWYRQSLGQGLEFLIYFQGNSAPDKSGLPSDRFSAERTGGSVSTLTIQRTQQEDSAVYLCASSLENHNEQFFGPGTRLTVL.

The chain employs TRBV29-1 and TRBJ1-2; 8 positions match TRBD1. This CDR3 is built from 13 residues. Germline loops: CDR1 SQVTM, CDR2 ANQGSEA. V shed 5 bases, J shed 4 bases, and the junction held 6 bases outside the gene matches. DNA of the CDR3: TGCAGCGTTCATCAGGGGGCTAGCTATGGCTACACCTTC. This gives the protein CSVHQGASYGYTF. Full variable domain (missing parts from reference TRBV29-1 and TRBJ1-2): SAVISQKPSRDICQRGTSLTIQCQVDSQVTMMFWYRQQPGQSLTLIATANQGSEATYESGFVIDKFPISRPNLTFSTLTVSNMSPEDSSIYLCSVHQGASYGYTFGSGTRLTVV.

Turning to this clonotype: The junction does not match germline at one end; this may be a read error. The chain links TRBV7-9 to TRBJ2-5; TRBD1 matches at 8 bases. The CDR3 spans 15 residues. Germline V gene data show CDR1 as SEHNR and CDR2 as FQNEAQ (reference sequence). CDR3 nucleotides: TGTGCCAGCAGCCCCACAGGGGGACTCCAAGAGGCCCAGTACTTC. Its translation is CASSPTGGLQEAQYF.

CDR3 sequence reads: CASSLAPSGEQFF. CDR3 coding DNA: TGCGCCAGCAGCTTGGCACCTAGCGGAGAGCAGTTCTTC. V is TRBV5-1 and J is TRBJ2-1; 7 nucleotides line up with TRBD2. V shed 0 bases, J shed 10 bases, and the junction held 4 bases outside the gene matches. Germline V lookup: CDR1 SGHRS, CDR2 YFSETQ. This CDR3 comprises 13 residues.

The CDR3 spells CASSCARALQETQYF. DNA of the CDR3: TGTGCCAGCAGCTGTGCCAGGGCCCTTCAAGAGACCCAGTACTTC. The V call is TRBV5-6, the J call TRBJ2-5; maybe TRBD1 (5 bases). CDR1 is SGHDT, CDR2 YYEEEE, per germline. The CDR3 loop spans 15 amino acids. The V gene lost 3 bases and the J gene lost 2 bases, with 14 bases spanning the gap.

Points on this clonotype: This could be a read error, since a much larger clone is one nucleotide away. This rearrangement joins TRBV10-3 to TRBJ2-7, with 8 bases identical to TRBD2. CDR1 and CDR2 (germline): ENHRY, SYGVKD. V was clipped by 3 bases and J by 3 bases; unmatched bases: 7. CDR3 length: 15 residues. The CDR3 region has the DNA TGTGCCATCAGTGAACAGCGGGGGACCAACTACGAGCAGTACTTC. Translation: CAISEQRGTNYEQYF.

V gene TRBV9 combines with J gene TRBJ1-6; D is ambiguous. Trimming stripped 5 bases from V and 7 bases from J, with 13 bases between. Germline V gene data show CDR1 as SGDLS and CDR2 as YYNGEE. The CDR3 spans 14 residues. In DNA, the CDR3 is TGTGCCAGCAGTGCCGGTATCGTGAATTCACCCCTCCACTTT. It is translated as CASSAGIVNSPLHF.

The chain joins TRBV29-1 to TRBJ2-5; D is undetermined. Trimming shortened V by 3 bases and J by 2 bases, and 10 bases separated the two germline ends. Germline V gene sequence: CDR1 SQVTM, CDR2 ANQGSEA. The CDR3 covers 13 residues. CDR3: CSVDLLDQETQYF. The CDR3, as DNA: TGCAGCGTTGACTTACTGGATCAAGAGACCCAGTACTTC.

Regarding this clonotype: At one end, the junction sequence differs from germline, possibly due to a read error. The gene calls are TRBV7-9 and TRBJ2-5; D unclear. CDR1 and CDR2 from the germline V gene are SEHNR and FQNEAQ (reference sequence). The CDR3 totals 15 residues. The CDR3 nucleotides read TGTGCCAGCAGCTTAGTGAATGGGTTCCAAGAGTCCCAGTACTTC. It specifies CASSLVNGFQESQYF.

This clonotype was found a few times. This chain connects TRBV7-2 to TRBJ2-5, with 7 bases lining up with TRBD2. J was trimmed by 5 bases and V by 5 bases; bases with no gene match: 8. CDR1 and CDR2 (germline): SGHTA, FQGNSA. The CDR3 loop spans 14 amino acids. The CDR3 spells CASSRRTRSETQYF. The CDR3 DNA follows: TGTGCCAGCAGCCGACGGACTAGGTCGGAGACCCAGTACTTC. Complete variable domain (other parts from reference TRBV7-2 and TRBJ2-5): GAGVSQSPSNKVTEKGKDVELRCDPISGHTALYWYRQSLGQGLEFLIYFQGNSAPDKSGLPSDRFSAERTGGSVSTLTIQRTQQEDSAVYLCASSRRTRSETQYFGPGTRLLVL.

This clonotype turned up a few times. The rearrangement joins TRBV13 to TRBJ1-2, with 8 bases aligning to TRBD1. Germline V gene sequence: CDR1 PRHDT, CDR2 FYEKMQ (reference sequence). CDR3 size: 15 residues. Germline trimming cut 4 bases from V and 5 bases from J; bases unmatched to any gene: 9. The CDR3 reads CASSSLTDREYGYTF. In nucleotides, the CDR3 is TGTGCCAGCAGCTCGCTTACGGACAGGGAGTATGGCTACACCTTC.

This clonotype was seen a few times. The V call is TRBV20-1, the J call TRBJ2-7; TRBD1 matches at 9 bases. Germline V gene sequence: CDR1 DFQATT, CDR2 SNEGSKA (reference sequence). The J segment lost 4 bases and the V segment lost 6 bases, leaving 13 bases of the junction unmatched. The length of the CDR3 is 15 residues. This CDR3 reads CSANDRGRDRYEQYF. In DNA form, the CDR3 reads TGCAGTGCCAACGACAGGGGGAGAGATCGGTACGAGCAGTACTTC.

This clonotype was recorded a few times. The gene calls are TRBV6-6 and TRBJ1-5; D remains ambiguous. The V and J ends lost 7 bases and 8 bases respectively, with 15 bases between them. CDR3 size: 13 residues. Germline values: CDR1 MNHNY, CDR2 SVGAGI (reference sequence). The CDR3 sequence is CASTVSPPKPQHF. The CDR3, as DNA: TGTGCCAGCACTGTTAGTCCTCCTAAGCCCCAGCATTTT.

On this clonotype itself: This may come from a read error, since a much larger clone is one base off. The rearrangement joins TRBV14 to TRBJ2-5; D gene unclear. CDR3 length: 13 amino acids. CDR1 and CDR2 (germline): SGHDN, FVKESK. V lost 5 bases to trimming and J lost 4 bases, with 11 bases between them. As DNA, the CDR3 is TGTGCCAGCAGCGACTGGGTTGGAGAGACCCAGTACTTC. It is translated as CASSDWVGETQYF.

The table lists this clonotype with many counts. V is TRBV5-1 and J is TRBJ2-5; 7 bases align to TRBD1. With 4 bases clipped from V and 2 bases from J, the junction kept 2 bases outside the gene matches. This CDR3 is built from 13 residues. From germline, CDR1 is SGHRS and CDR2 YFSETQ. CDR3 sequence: CASSATGQETQYF. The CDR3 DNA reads TGCGCCAGCAGCGCGACAGGGCAAGAGACCCAGTACTTC.